The clone carrying this T cell receptor beta chain turned up a few times. Its antigen is still unknown. TCRdb redid the calling of the reads with MiXCR, one entry per CDR3 protein. The sample contains hundreds of thousands of distinct CDR3 sequences, about 11% of which appear only once. The data stem from a study of T cell repertoires in cytomegalovirus infection. Across the study: From public TCR beta signatures came an indication of both CMV infection and matching HLA type. General study results and limits: Identification of carriers of CMV plus the relevant HLA was achieved through cumulative public TCR beta family frequency. Predominance within the ex vivo response was attributable to HLA-C-restricted CMV-specific TCR beta clonotypes.

The CDR3 loop spans 14 amino acids. Trimming left V 7 bases short and J 6 bases short, with 16 bases between. This sequence joins TRBV12-3 or TRBV12-4 and TRBJ2-1; D unclear. Sequenced material: PBMCs. The receptor was derived from a human donor in good health (CMV status not recorded). Some clones in this sample may be carry-over from other donors' samples. CDR3 bases: TGTGCCAGCACCCCTGACGGACGGCGCAATGAGCAGTTCTTC. It specifies CASTPDGRRNEQFF.